A single sample gave rise to the 2 T cell receptor beta chains below, sequenced in a study of T cells in Graves' hyperthyroidism and ophthalmopathy. Amplification of TCR beta CDR3 regions was performed using RNA transcripts as template. The HTBI primer set was used in a first-round RT-PCR of the TCR CDR3. TCRdb re-called the multiplex PCR reads through MiXCR, storing one row per CDR3 protein. The sample shows about 560,000 distinct CDR3 sequences, over 15% of them seen only once. The sequenced material came from blood. These receptors originate from a woman between 18 and 29 years old with Graves' hyperthyroidism.

This clonotype has ten or more counts. The chain is built from TRBV7-8 and TRBJ1-1; D remains unclear. The CDR3 contains 15 residues. V shed 8 bases and J shed 0 bases, with 16 bases lying between them. Looked up from germline, CDR1 is SGHVS and CDR2 is FQNEAQ. CDR3 coding DNA: TGTGCCAGCGCTGACCCGCCCGCCATGAACACTGAAGCTTTCTTT. Translation: CASADPPAMNTEAFF.

In regard to this clonotype: Given a much more abundant clone one base away, this may be a read error. The CDR3 ends on some other residue instead of the conserved phenylalanine or tryptophan, so this is likely a read error. V gene TRBV5-1 combines with J gene TRBJ2-3; the match to TRBD2 covers 12 bases. The CDR3 contains 18 residues. Germline V gene sequence: CDR1 SGHRS, CDR2 YFSETQ. V lost 0 bases and J lost 4; bases outside the gene matches: 9. The CDR3 nucleotides are TGCGCCAGCAGCTTGGCCTACGGACTAGCGGGAAAGGCAGATACGCAGTATTCT. Its translation: CASSLAYGLAGKADTQYS.